Below, 16 T cell receptor beta chains from the same sample are listed, as sequenced in a study of CD8 T cells in ankylosing spondylitis. A single record per CDR3 protein comes from TCRdb applying MiXCR to the 5' RACE reads. The table records around 340,000 distinct CDR3 sequences, approximately 22% of them present only once. The sample taken for sequencing was blood, either unsorted or a sorted T cell fraction (not recorded which). The origin of the receptors is a male donor with ankylosing spondylitis or in good health (not recorded which).

A few counts support this clonotype. This rearrangement joins TRBV6-5 to TRBJ2-7; 9 bases align to TRBD2. In germline, CDR1 is MNHEY, CDR2 SVGAGI. The CDR3 is 16 amino acids. V trimming: 0 bases; J trimming: 0 bases; junction bases outside the gene matches: 3. CDR3 sequence: CASSYSVSGGSYEQYF. CDR3 in DNA: TGTGCCAGCAGTTACTCAGTTAGCGGGGGCTCCTACGAGCAGTACTTC.

The table lists this clonotype with a few counts. The chain couples TRBV5-6 to TRBJ1-5; maybe TRBD1 (5 bases). The germline CDR1 and CDR2 sequences are SGHDT and YYEEEE. This CDR3 has 14 residues. V was cut by 2 bases and J by 2 bases, with 8 bases left in between. The chain's CDR3 is CASSFGRGNQPQHF. The CDR3 DNA sequence: TGTGCCAGCAGCTTTGGCAGGGGCAATCAGCCCCAGCATTTT.

V gene TRBV29-1 combines with J gene TRBJ2-3; D is possibly TRBD2 (6 bases). Trimming cost V 5 bases and J 5 bases, with 11 bases left between them. This CDR3 has 12 amino acids. The germline CDR1 and CDR2 sequences are SQVTM and ANQGSEA. In DNA, the CDR3 is TGCAGCGTTCTGCCCGGGGGAGATACGCAGTATTTT. Its protein is CSVLPGGDTQYF.

This clonotype was seen only a few times. J is TRBJ1-2 and V is TRBV3-1, with D maybe TRBD1 (5 bases). Germline CDR1 reads LGHDT; CDR2 reads YNNKEL (reference sequence). CDR3 size: 14 residues. V was clipped by 2 bases and J by 0 bases, with 7 bases between them. CDR3 coding DNA: TGTGCCAGCAGCCAACCACAGGCTAACTATGGCTACACCTTC. Translated, it gives CASSQPQANYGYTF.

The chain uses TRBV12-3 or TRBV12-4 and TRBJ2-1; TRBD2 matches 9 bases. This CDR3 has 20 residues. V gave up 3 bases and J gave up 9 bases; unmatched junction bases: 24. The CDR3 loop reads CASSFSFGGASGVLLVEQFF. Written as DNA, the CDR3 is TGTGCCAGCAGTTTTTCTTTCGGGGGGGCTAGCGGGGTCCTGTTGGTTGAGCAGTTCTTC.

The CDR3 DNA reads as TGTGCCAGCAGTCGCCTCGACTCGACCCCGGAGACCCAGTACTTC. Its translation: CASSRLDSTPETQYF. The chain uses TRBV6-2 or TRBV6-3 and TRBJ2-5; D is ambiguous. CDR1 is MNHEY, CDR2 SVGEGT, per germline. Between the trimmed V and J ends, which lost 5 bases and 5 bases, there was a span of 18 bases. The CDR3 runs 15 residues.

This CDR3 is CASSLGWGSSYEQYF. CDR3 nucleotides: TGTGCCAGCAGCTTAGGATGGGGTAGCTCCTACGAGCAGTACTTC. The V gene is TRBV7-6, the J gene TRBJ2-7, with no clear D. From germline, CDR1 is SGHVS and CDR2 FNYEAQ. V lost 1 base, J lost 0 bases, and 10 bases lay in between. There are 15 residues in the CDR3.

The chain employs TRBV7-7 and TRBJ2-2; 9 bases map to TRBD2. Germline values: CDR1 SSHAT, CDR2 FNYEAQ (reference sequence). V was clipped by 5 bases and J by 4 bases; unmatched bases: 8. This CDR3 is built from 16 residues. CDR3 protein: CASSAGTSPLTGELFF. The DNA for the CDR3 is TGTGCCAGCAGCGCGGGGACTAGCCCGCTCACCGGGGAGCTGTTTTTT.

V usage is TRBV7-1 and J usage is TRBJ2-2; maybe TRBD1 (6 bases). TRBV7-1 is annotated as an ORF whose role is uncertain. The V end lost 3 bases, the J end lost 6 bases, and 38 bases lay between the germline ends. There are 23 residues in the CDR3. CDR3 residues: CASSSFGDDARDIWRLRPGELFF. CDR3 sequence (DNA): TGTGCCAGCAGCTCCTTTGGGGACGATGCCAGGGACATCTGGAGGTTGAGGCCCGGGGAGCTGTTTTTT.

The chain carries TRBV5-6 and TRBJ2-3; 9 bases agree with TRBD1. This CDR3 spans 16 amino acids. J gave up 5 bases and V 1 base, and 8 bases lay outside the gene matches. Germline V gives CDR1 SGHDT, CDR2 YYEEEE. The CDR3 DNA reads as TGTGCCAGCAGCTTGCTCCCGACAGGGGGACGAGATACGCAGTATTTT. Residues: CASSLLPTGGRDTQYF.

The rearrangement uses TRBV6-5 and TRBJ2-1; D is uncertain. Trimming shortened V by 5 bases and J by 0 bases, and 11 bases separated the two germline ends. The germline gives CDR1 MNHEY, CDR2 SVGAGI. This CDR3 is 15 amino acids long. Here the CDR3 DNA reads TGTGCCAGCAGTCACGCCCCGAGCTCCTACAATGAGCAGTTCTTC. Encoded protein: CASSHAPSSYNEQFF.

The chain uses TRBV6-1 and TRBJ1-2; 9 bases align to TRBD1. The germline gives CDR1 MNHNS, CDR2 SASEGT. V trimming: 6 bases; J trimming: 5 bases; junction bases outside the gene matches: 10. There are 15 residues in the CDR3. CDR3 region: CASRVTGGDWYGYTF. The CDR3 DNA is TGTGCCAGCAGAGTTACAGGGGGCGATTGGTATGGCTACACCTTC.

The chain employs TRBV18 and TRBJ2-1, with D maybe TRBD1 (5 bases). Germline V CDR1 and CDR2: KGHSH, LQKENI. The CDR3 contains 14 residues. Trimming left V 3 bases short and J 6 bases short, with 12 bases between. CDR3 in DNA: TGTGCCAGCTCACCGGAAGGACATCGCAATGAGCAGTTCTTC. This codes for CASSPEGHRNEQFF.

This clonotype turned up a few times. V usage is TRBV6-1 and J usage is TRBJ2-5; either TRBD1 or TRBD2 may supply D (7 bases each). CDR1 is MNHNS, CDR2 SASEGT, per germline. V shed 6 bases and J shed 4 bases, with 12 bases lying between them. The CDR3 has 13 amino acids. CDR3 coding DNA: TGTGCCAGCAGCAGGGGGGGACTAGAGACCCAGTACTTC. Protein: CASSRGGLETQYF.

This clonotype has at least ten counts. The rearrangement uses TRBV29-1 and TRBJ2-3; no firm D call. Germline CDR1 and CDR2: SQVTM and ANQGSEA. The CDR3 has 13 residues. V dropped 7 bases and J dropped 2 bases, with 13 bases sitting between them. The CDR3 nucleotides read TGCAGCGCTCCCGACCCGAACACAGATACGCAGTATTTT. Translation gives CSAPDPNTDTQYF.

This clonotype was detected only a few times. The chain has TRBV20-1 and TRBJ2-1; TRBD2 aligns across 9 bases. The CDR3 is 13 residues long. With 5 bases clipped from V and 10 bases from J, the junction kept 9 bases outside the gene matches. Germline V CDR1 and CDR2: DFQATT, SNEGSKA (reference sequence). The CDR3 here is CSAGTGLAWEQFF. Here the CDR3 DNA reads TGCAGTGCTGGGACGGGACTAGCATGGGAGCAGTTCTTC.